The text below deals with one T cell receptor (beta chain). Its antigen is still unknown. V shed 5 bases and J 7 bases; nucleotides not matched to a gene: 7. The CDR3 runs to 14 residues. Germline values: CDR1 SGHTA, CDR2 FQGNSA. The sample belongs to a study of cytomegalovirus exposure and HLA in healthy donors. Study-level results: There were some public TCRs occurring in many donors, but most TCR sequences were rare. The presence/absence work took it that sequencing depth was about the same across donors. Productive status was seen about 90% or about 30% of the time for most TCR beta V segments in an earlier analysis.

13 Jbeta primers and 60 Vbeta primers were used for the PCR. TCRdb's copy holds only in-frame clones and misses some; the assay was immunoSEQ multiplex PCR. The repertoire holds about 150,000 clones, with roughly 74% as singletons. The rearrangement joins TRBV7-2 to TRBJ2-7; 11 bases are a match to TRBD1. This clonotype was obtained from a young man in good health and CMV-seronegative. Specimen: PBMCs. This chain's CDR3 is CASSRDRGIAEQYF. The DNA of the CDR3 is TGTGCCAGCAGCCGGGACAGGGGGATCGCGGAGCAGTACTTC.